Following are 26 T cell receptor beta chains from one sample sequenced in a study of long-term antiretroviral therapy in people with HIV. Running of the v3.0 immunoSEQ assay took place at survey level. Some clones are missing from TCRdb's copy, which holds only in-frame ones; the method was immunoSEQ multiplex PCR. Of tens of thousands of clones in the sample, more than 65% were seen once. Here the sequenced sample was unsorted PBMCs, taken 0.5 years after starting antiretroviral therapy. These receptor sequences come from a middle-aged woman with HIV.

This chain uses TRBV29-1 with TRBJ2-7; 8 nucleotides align to TRBD2. V trimming: 5 bases; J trimming: 0 bases; junction bases outside the gene matches: 3. Germline CDR1 and CDR2: SQVTM and ANQGSEA. The CDR3 consists of 13 residues. CDR3 sequence reads: CSVRGLASYEQYF. Written as DNA, the CDR3 is TGCAGCGTTCGTGGACTAGCCTCCTACGAGCAGTACTTC.

V is TRBV5-1 and J is TRBJ1-4; tentative D call: TRBD1 (6 bases). V was trimmed by 3 bases and J by 0 bases, leaving 15 bases between them. The CDR3 is 17 amino acids. CDR1 is SGHRS, CDR2 YFSETQ, per germline. CDR3 nucleotides: TGCGCCAGCAGCTCCGGTAACAGGGAAACAACTAATGAAAAACTGTTTTTT. Encoded protein: CASSSGNRETTNEKLFF.

The CDR3 protein is CASSLETVSSYEQYF. For the CDR3, the DNA is TGTGCCAGCAGCTTAGAGACAGTAAGCTCCTACGAGCAGTACTTC. V usage is TRBV7-2 and J usage is TRBJ2-7; possible D gene TRBD1, 5 bases. The V end was cut by 1 base, the J end by 0 bases, with 10 bases between. CDR1 and CDR2 (germline): SGHTA, FQGNSA. The length of the CDR3 is 15 residues.

The rearrangement uses TRBV30 and TRBJ1-1; 7 bases are a match to TRBD1. With V trimmed by 8 bases and J by 10 bases, 13 bases remained unmatched. There are 12 residues in the CDR3. The V gene's germline CDR1 is GTSNPN and CDR2 SVGIG (reference sequence). CDR3 nucleotide sequence: TGTGCCGGAGCGAAGCGCCGGGACAGAGCTTTCTTT. Its translation: CAGAKRRDRAFF.

The V gene is TRBV7-2, the J gene TRBJ1-1; D remains unclear. Trimming removed 2 bases at V and 6 bases at J, with 13 bases between. The germline V gene has CDR1 SGHTA and CDR2 FQGNSA. The CDR3 covers 14 residues. The CDR3 DNA reads TGTGCCAGCAGCTTAAGGTTCCGGGTTGCTGAAGCTTTCTTT. This translates into CASSLRFRVAEAFF.

The J gene is TRBJ2-7, the V gene TRBV18; D unclear. Germline V gene data show CDR1 as KGHSH and CDR2 as LQKENI. CDR3 length equals 12 residues. Trimming pared 6 bases from V and 4 bases from J, leaving 10 bases between. CDR3 coding DNA: TGTGCCAGCTCCCTGGACGGATACGAGCAGTACTTC. The encoded protein is CASSLDGYEQYF.

This clone was seen more than once but under ten times. This chain connects TRBV28 to TRBJ1-6, with 7 bases fitting TRBD1. The ends lost 11 bases at V and 7 bases at J; junction bases unmatched: 8. The CDR3 has 13 amino acids. CDR1 and CDR2 from the germline V gene are MDHEN and SYDVKM. CDR3 nucleotides: TGTGCCGTCCCTCAGGGACAGAATTCACCCCTCCACTTT. This gives the protein CAVPQGQNSPLHF. The variable domain in full, completed from reference TRBV28 and TRBJ1-6, reads DVKVTQSSRYLVKRTGEKVFLECVQDMDHENMFWYRQDPGLGLRLIYFSYDVKMKEKGDIPEGYSVSREKKERFSLILESASTNQTSMYLCAVPQGQNSPLHFGNGTRLTVT.

About this clone: A read error may produce the germline difference seen at one junction end. The chain has TRBV30 and TRBJ2-1; D might be TRBD2 (6 bases). Germline CDR1 reads GTSNPN; CDR2 reads SVGIG (reference sequence). The CDR3 sequence is 11 residues long. The CDR3 is CAWSVRLELVF. The CDR3, as DNA: TGTGCCTGGAGTGTACGACTAGAGCTGGTCTTC.

The rearrangement uses TRBV28 and TRBJ1-1; TRBD1 agrees at 9 bases. The CDR3 is 15 residues long. Germline V lookup: CDR1 MDHEN, CDR2 SYDVKM. V shed 2 bases, J shed 5 bases, and the junction held 6 bases outside the gene matches. CDR3 coding DNA: TGTGCCAGCAGTTTAGGGACAGGGTTTAGGACTGAAGCTTTCTTT. It yields the protein CASSLGTGFRTEAFF.

The chain links TRBV14 to TRBJ2-1, with TRBD2 identical over 10 bases. Germline CDR1 and CDR2: SGHDN and FVKESK. The length of the CDR3 is 16 residues. The junction had 4 bases not matched to a gene; V was cut back by 5 bases and J by 0 bases. CDR3 DNA sequence: TGTGCCAGCAGCTGGACTAGCGGAGTCTCCTACAATGAGCAGTTCTTC. This translates into CASSWTSGVSYNEQFF.

The chain uses TRBV5-6 and TRBJ1-3, with D unclear. V was pared by 2 bases and J by 4 bases, with 7 bases between. Germline V gives CDR1 SGHDT, CDR2 YYEEEE. This CDR3 comprises 13 residues. CDR3 coding DNA: TGTGCCAGCAGCTTCTCGGGAGGAAACACCATATATTTT. Residues: CASSFSGGNTIYF.

J is TRBJ2-4 and V is TRBV4-3, with D uncertain. Trimming took off 0 bases at V and 0 bases at J, with 12 bases between the two ends. Germline lookup yields CDR1 LGHNA and CDR2 YSLEER. This CDR3 comprises 17 residues. CDR3 region: CASSQDRVGSAKNIQYF. CDR3 DNA sequence: TGCGCCAGCAGCCAAGACCGAGTGGGTTCAGCCAAAAACATTCAGTACTTC.

The rearrangement links TRBV14 to TRBJ1-1; D not resolved. Trimming stripped 4 bases from V and 0 bases from J, with 12 bases between. Germline CDR1 reads SGHDN; CDR2 reads FVKESK. The CDR3 contains 15 residues. CDR3 DNA sequence: TGTGCCAGCAGCCTATCCAGTGGCTTGAACACTGAAGCTTTCTTT. Its translation is CASSLSSGLNTEAFF.

The CDR3 sequence is CASSLVRGKATNEKLFF. DNA of the CDR3: TGTGCCAGCAGCTTAGTCCGGGGCAAGGCAACTAATGAAAAACTGTTTTTT. This chain joins TRBV7-9 and TRBJ1-4; a possible D gene is TRBD1 (5 bases). Germline V CDR1 and CDR2: SEHNR, FQNEAQ (reference sequence). This CDR3 region has 17 residues. V lost 1 base and J lost 0, with 12 bases in between.

The V call is TRBV7-2, the J call TRBJ1-1; D ambiguous. This CDR3 is built from 13 residues. CDR1 is SGHTA, CDR2 FQGNSA, per germline. V was trimmed by 5 bases and J by 5 bases, leaving 12 bases between them. The CDR3 nucleotides are TGTGCCAGCAGCGATCGTGGCCCGACTGAAGCTTTCTTT. Translating it yields CASSDRGPTEAFF.

This clone was detected once. DNA for the CDR3: TGTGCCAGCAGTTTAACGGATAACACTGAAGCTTTCTTT. This translates into CASSLTDNTEAFF. The chain couples TRBV28 to TRBJ1-1; no definite D call. Deletions cut 2 bases from V and 2 bases from J, with 6 bases between. The CDR3 has 13 amino acids. CDR1 and CDR2 (germline): MDHEN, SYDVKM.

CDR3 in amino acids: CASRIAGGPRDEQYF. In DNA, the CDR3 is TGTGCCAGCAGAATAGCGGGGGGGCCTAGGGACGAGCAGTACTTC. J is TRBJ2-7 and V is TRBV6-5; 11 nucleotides match TRBD2. This CDR3 is 15 amino acids long. Per the germline V gene, CDR1 is MNHEY and CDR2 is SVGAGI. V shed 6 bases and J 5 bases; nucleotides not matched to a gene: 9.

This rearrangement joins TRBV2 to TRBJ2-3, with TRBD2 matching 11 bases. V lost 7 bases, J lost 4 bases, and 7 bases stayed unmatched. Germline CDR1 SNHLY, CDR2 FYNNEI. The CDR3 contains 15 residues. This chain's CDR3 is CASTPLAGGSDTQYF. CDR3 bases: TGTGCCAGCACCCCCCTAGCGGGGGGCTCAGATACGCAGTATTTT.

The chain uses TRBV5-1 and TRBJ2-1; D is possibly TRBD2 (7 bases). The V end was cut by 3 bases, the J end by 0 bases, with 10 bases between. Per the germline V gene, CDR1 is SGHRS and CDR2 is YFSETQ. The CDR3 runs 15 residues. DNA for the CDR3: TGCGCCAGCAGCTCCGCGGGGGCCTCCTACAATGAGCAGTTCTTC. Translation gives CASSSAGASYNEQFF.

The chain uses TRBV18 and TRBJ1-1; D possibly corresponds to TRBD1 (6 bases). The CDR3 covers 15 residues. Germline CDR1 KGHSH, CDR2 LQKENI. Trimming left V 1 base short and J 0 bases short, with 9 bases between. The DNA for the CDR3 is TGTGCCAGCTCACCACAGGGGGACATGAACACTGAAGCTTTCTTT. It codes for CASSPQGDMNTEAFF.

The V and J genes are TRBV28 and TRBJ2-7; D is ambiguous. Per germline, CDR1 MDHEN and CDR2 SYDVKM. The CDR3 contains 13 residues. Trimming shortened V by 6 bases and J by 2 bases, and 11 bases separated the two germline ends. The CDR3 DNA reads as TGTGCCAGCAGCTTAGGCGGAACCTACGAGCAGTACTTC. Amino acid sequence: CASSLGGTYEQYF.

The V call is TRBV7-3, the J call TRBJ1-1; unclear D gene. The CDR3 contains 13 residues. The germline V and J ends were trimmed by 5 bases and 1 base, with 8 bases remaining between them. CDR1 and CDR2 from the germline V gene are SGHTA and FQGTGA. This chain's CDR3 is CASSPTENTEAFF. DNA for the CDR3: TGTGCCAGCAGCCCGACCGAGAACACTGAAGCTTTCTTT.

The genes are TRBV30 and TRBJ2-1, with TRBD1 identical over 8 bases. Germline CDR1 GTSNPN, CDR2 SVGIG (reference sequence). This CDR3 is built from 13 residues. J was trimmed by 8 bases and V by 5 bases; bases with no gene match: 8. The CDR3 DNA sequence: TGTGCCTGGGACAGGGGAGTCCACGATGAGCAGTTCTTC. It specifies CAWDRGVHDEQFF.

The CDR3 region is CASSWDSPGDTQYF. CDR3 nucleotide sequence: TGTGCCAGCAGCTGGGACTCCCCGGGAGATACGCAGTATTTT. V gene TRBV5-4 combines with J gene TRBJ2-3, with D possibly matching TRBD2 (6 bases). The germline V and J ends were trimmed by 3 bases and 5 bases, with 13 bases remaining between them. The CDR3 is 14 amino acids. The V gene's germline CDR1 is SGHNT and CDR2 YYREEE (reference sequence).

V gene TRBV5-6 combines with J gene TRBJ1-1; D remains unclear. Germline assignment: CDR1 SGHDT and CDR2 YYEEEE. V lost 3 bases and J 7 bases, leaving 7 bases between the germline ends. This CDR3 region has 11 residues. The CDR3 is CASSSLYEAFF. In DNA, the CDR3 is TGTGCCAGCAGCTCTCTTTATGAAGCTTTCTTT.

The chain has TRBV4-3 and TRBJ1-6, with TRBD1 identical over 7 bases. Germline trimming cut 1 base from V and 2 bases from J; bases unmatched to any gene: 2. The V gene's germline CDR1 is LGHNA and CDR2 YSLEER. The CDR3 runs to 16 residues. CDR3 bases: TGCGCCAGCAGCCAAGCGGGACAGCCCTATAATTCACCCCTCCACTTT. Residues: CASSQAGQPYNSPLHF.